One T cell receptor beta chain is described in this entry. Its target is unknown. These data come from a study of long-term antiretroviral therapy in people with HIV. Findings and limits, study-wide: Adherence to ART, viral resistance and therapy changes lacked any data. ART-treated samples gained diversity yet remained below transplant donor controls.

The libraries were made with immunoSEQ v3.0 at survey level. Target depth was about 35,000-55,000 T-cell genomes per sample. The table came from immunoSEQ multiplex PCR; TCRdb's copy has only in-frame clones and leaves some out. Among 22,000 or so clones listed, around 80% were seen once. The sequence came from a woman aged 25-40 years with HIV. The sample in question was unsorted PBMCs, obtained 2.9 years after starting antiretroviral therapy.

The CDR3 is CASSLKGLAGTTDTQYF. CDR3 in DNA: TGCGCCAGCAGCTTAAAAGGACTAGCGGGGACCACAGATACGCAGTATTTT. This rearrangement joins TRBV5-1 to TRBJ2-3, with 12 bases that match TRBD2. This CDR3 is built from 17 residues. Trimming removed 2 bases from V and 2 bases from J; junction bases left unmatched: 6. Per germline, CDR1 SGHRS and CDR2 YFSETQ.